The table lists the clone carrying this TCR beta chain with a count of one. Its antigen is currently unknown. This entry comes from a study of vaccination and CD4 T cells after COVID-19. The wider study: Following dose two, a median about 70 days (range 14 to 241) passed before post-vaccine samples were taken.

The germline V gene has CDR1 MGHRA and CDR2 YSYEKL. The CDR3 extends over 16 amino acids. The J segment lost 2 bases and the V segment lost 3 bases, leaving 6 bases of the junction unmatched. Treatment noted: approximately 9-day PBMC culture with coronavirus spike peptide pools or control peptides (ViraFEST assay). The unexposed donor's CD4+ T cells were collected before the COVID-19 pandemic (2011-2018). Sequenced with the Oncomine TCR Beta short-read assay was DNA taken from cultured CD4+ T cells. MiXCR, applied by TCRdb to the PCR reads, yields one record per CDR3 protein. The repertoire includes about 7,200 distinct CDR3 sequences, around 41% of them detected once, and roughly 35% sits in the top ten.

Sequenced: CD4+ T cells from blood, cultured in vitro. The source of this sequence is a human donor in good health. The chain couples TRBV4-1 to TRBJ2-1, with 8 positions matching TRBD2. CDR3 protein: CASSQEKAGAYNEQFF. The CDR3 DNA follows: TGCGCCAGCAGCCAGGAGAAAGCGGGAGCCTACAATGAGCAGTTCTTC.